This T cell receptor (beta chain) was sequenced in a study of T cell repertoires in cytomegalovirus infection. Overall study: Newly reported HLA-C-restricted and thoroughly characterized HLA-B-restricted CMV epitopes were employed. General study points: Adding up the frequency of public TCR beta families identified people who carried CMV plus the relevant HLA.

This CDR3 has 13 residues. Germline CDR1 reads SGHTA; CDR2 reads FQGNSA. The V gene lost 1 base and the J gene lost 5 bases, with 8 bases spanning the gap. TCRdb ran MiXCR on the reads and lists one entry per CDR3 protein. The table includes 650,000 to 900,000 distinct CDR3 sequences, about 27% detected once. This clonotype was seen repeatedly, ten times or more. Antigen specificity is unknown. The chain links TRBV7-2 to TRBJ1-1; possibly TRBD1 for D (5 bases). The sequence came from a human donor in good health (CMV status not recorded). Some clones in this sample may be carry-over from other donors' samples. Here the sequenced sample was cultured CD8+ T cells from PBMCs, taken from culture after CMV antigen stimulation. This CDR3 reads CASSLEGWTEAFF. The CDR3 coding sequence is TGTGCCAGCAGCTTAGAGGGGTGGACTGAAGCTTTCTTT.